Below, one T cell receptor (beta chain) is given with its context. Its cognate antigen has yet to be identified. The sample belongs to a study of T cells expressing NK-cell markers (TCRdb year 2020). For the wider study: TCR beta-chain repertoires were profiled in sorted CD3+CD56+NKG2C+, CD3+CD56+NKG2C- and CD3+CD56-NKG2C+ T-cell subsets from about 8 donors. The libraries were sequenced on Illumina HiSeq 2000/2500, MiSeq or NextSeq, producing 2 x 150 bp reads. The study sequenced eight donors, all healthy volunteers chosen at random: three men and five women. Among the eight sequenced donors, seven were HCMV-seropositive and one was HCMV-seronegative. Overall study results and their limits: Those dominant clonotypes were again the most abundant among CD3+CD56-NKG2C+ cells in a handful of donors, at roughly 25-60.1%. Whether the expanded NKG2C-expressing T cell clones were specific for HCMV antigens was left unclear. For several donors, the dominant CD3+CD56+NKG2C+ clonotypes were among the top 10 CD8+ clonotypes and accounted for about 1.0-7.5% of CD8+ T cells.

The cysteine opens and the phenylalanine closes a CDR3 of 15 amino acids. No nucleotide data were recorded. The germline V gene (reference sequence) yields SGHAT for CDR1 and FQDESV for CDR2. A commercial ELISA kit detecting HCMV-specific IgG in serum was used to determine HCMV serostatus. Ficoll density gradient centrifugation was used to isolate peripheral blood mononuclear cells from blood. These reads were obtained on an Illumina HiSeq 2000. 5'RACE template switching, by which a universal primer site and unique molecular identifiers were added, was used to make TCR beta cDNA libraries. cDNA synthesis was primed from the TCR beta constant segment, followed by two successive PCR amplification steps. The authors processed their data as follows. MIGEC was used to demultiplex reads and group reads by UMI, and MiTCR was used to assemble and quantify clonotypes. Only TCR cDNA sequences supported by at least two reads were kept to exclude erroneous sequences. Downstream repertoire analysis used the tcR package, and clonotypes were matched across fractions by CDR3 nucleotide sequence plus V segment. VDJmatch was used to annotate antigen specificity against VDJdb, with one amino acid substitution in CDR3 permitted. Following TCRdb reprocessing, every CDR3 protein sequence forms one entry, and DNA is not provided. The V and J calls here are based on TCRdb, not the publication. This sample's table carries about 550,000 distinct CDR3 sequences. The ten largest clones take up approximately 3.6% of the sample.

Sequenced: blood T cells: a sorted CD56 or NKG2C T cell subset, CD4+ or CD8+ T cells, or bulk PBMC T cells (not recorded which). This TCR was sampled from a man aged 18 to 30 in good health. Donor details come from another sample of the same person, matched by shared clones. In this chain, TRBV11-1 is recombined with TRBJ2-5; TCRdb's D call of TRBD1 is untestable without DNA. The CDR3 region reads CASRTRGPLQETQYF.